The TCR beta chain described here comes from a study of blood T cell repertoires in COVID-19. The overall study: Some COVID-19 samples were acute and others convalescent; all came from the United States, Italy and Spain. From T cells, B-cell-depleted T cells, or PBMCs came the material, which was cDNA or gDNA.

The CDR3 totals 13 residues. Per germline, CDR1 GTSNPN and CDR2 SVGIG (reference sequence). The V and J ends lost 5 bases and 4 bases, in that order; junction bases with no gene match: 6. How the authors handled the data: Estimation of nucleated cell counts was performed using reference gene primer amplification. TCRdb's copy holds only in-frame clones and misses some; the assay was immunoSEQ multiplex PCR. V and J calls and clone size are those listed in that table; D and trimming were worked out from the DNA. The table records 160,000 or so clones, 80% to 90% of them present only once. The sequence was obtained from a woman in her 70s with acute or convalescent COVID-19. The chain joins TRBV30 to TRBJ1-1; 8 bases match TRBD1. Sequencing was carried out using peripheral blood. CDR3 coding DNA: TGTGCCTGGTCACAGGGGGGCGGCACTGAAGCTTTCTTT. Its protein product is CAWSQGGGTEAFF. Full variable domain (outside the CDR3, taken from reference TRBV30 and TRBJ1-1): SQTIHQWPATLVQPVGSPLSLECTVEGTSNPNLYWYRQAAGRGLQLLFYSVGIGQISSEVPQNLSASRPQDRQFILSSKKLLLSDSGFYLCAWSQGGGTEAFFGQGTRLTVV.